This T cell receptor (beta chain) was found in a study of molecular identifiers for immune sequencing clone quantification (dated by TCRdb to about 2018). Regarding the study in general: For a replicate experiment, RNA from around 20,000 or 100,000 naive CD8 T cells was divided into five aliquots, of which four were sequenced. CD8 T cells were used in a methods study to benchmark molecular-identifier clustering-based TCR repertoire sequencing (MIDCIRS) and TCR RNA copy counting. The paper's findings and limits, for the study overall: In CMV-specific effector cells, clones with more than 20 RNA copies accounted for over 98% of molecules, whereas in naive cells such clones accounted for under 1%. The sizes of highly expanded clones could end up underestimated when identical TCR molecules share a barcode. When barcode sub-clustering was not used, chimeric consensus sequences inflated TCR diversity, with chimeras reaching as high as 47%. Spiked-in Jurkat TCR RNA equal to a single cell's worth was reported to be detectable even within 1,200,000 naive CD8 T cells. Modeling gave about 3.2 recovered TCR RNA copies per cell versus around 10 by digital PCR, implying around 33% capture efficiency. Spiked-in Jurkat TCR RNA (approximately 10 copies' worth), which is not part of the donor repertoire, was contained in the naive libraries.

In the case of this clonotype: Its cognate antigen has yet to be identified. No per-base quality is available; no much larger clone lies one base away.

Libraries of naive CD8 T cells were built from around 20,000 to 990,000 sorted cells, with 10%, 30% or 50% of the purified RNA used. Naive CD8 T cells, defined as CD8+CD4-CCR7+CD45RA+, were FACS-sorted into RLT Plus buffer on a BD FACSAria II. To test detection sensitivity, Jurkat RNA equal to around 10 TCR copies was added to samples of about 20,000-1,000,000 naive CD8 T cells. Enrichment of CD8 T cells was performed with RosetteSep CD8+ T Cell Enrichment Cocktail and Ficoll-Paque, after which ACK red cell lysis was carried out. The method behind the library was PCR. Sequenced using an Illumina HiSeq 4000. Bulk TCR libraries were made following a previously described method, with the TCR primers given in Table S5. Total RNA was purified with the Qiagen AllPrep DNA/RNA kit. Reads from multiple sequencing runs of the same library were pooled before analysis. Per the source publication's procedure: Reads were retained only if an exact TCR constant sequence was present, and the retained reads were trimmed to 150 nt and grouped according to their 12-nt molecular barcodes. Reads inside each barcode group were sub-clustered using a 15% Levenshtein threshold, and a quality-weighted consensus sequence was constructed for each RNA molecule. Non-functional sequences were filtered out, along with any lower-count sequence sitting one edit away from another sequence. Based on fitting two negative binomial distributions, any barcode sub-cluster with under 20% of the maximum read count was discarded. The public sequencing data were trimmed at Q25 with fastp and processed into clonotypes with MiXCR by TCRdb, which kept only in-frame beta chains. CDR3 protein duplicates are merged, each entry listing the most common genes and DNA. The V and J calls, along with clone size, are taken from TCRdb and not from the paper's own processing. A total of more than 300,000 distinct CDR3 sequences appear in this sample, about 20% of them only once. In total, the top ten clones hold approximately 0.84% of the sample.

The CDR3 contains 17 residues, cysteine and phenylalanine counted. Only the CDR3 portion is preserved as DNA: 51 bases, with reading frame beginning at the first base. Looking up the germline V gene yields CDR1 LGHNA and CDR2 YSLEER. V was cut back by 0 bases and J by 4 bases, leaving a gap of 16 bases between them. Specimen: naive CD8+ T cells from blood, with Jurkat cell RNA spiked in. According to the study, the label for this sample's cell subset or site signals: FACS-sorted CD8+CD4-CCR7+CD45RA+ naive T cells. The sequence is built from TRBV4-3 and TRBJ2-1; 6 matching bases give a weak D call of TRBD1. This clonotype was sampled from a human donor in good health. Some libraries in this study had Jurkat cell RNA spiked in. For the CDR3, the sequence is CASSQENGQNLYNEQFF. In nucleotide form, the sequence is TGCGCCAGCAGCCAAGAGAACGGACAGAATCTGTACAATGAGCAGTTCTTC.